This T cell receptor beta chain was observed in a study of blood T cell repertoires in COVID-19. As for the study in general: Specimens from acute and convalescent COVID-19 originated in the United States, Italy and Spain. The cDNA or gDNA used as material had been derived from T cells, B-cell-depleted T cells, or PBMCs.

V gave up 5 bases and J gave up 4 bases; unmatched junction bases: 5. CDR3 size: 15 residues. Per the germline V gene, CDR1 is SGHVS and CDR2 is FQNEAQ. Original processing notes: Nucleated cell counts were estimated from reference gene primer amplification. The data were produced by immunoSEQ multiplex PCR, yet TCRdb's version contains in-frame clones alone and is incomplete. V, J and clone size are those of that table, while D and trimming were read from the DNA. Of some 150,000 clones in the sample, 84% were seen once. The chain joins TRBV7-8 to TRBJ1-5; TRBD1 aligns across 10 bases. The sample taken for sequencing was PBMCs or T cells enriched from blood (not recorded which). The TCR comes from a woman aged 45-65 years who had been exposed to COVID-19. CDR3 in DNA: TGTGCCAGCAGCCCGCGGACAGGGGGGAATCAGCCCCAGCATTTT. Translation: CASSPRTGGNQPQHF.